This T cell receptor (beta chain) was observed in a study of blood T cells in healthy people across ages. Note on this clonotype: Its antigen remains unidentified. An end of the junction differs from the germline gene, which may be a read error.

Sample-barcoded 5' priming and a J-beta primer mix drove a second PCR of 7 to 11 cycles. TCRdb re-analysed the 5' RACE reads in MiXCR, keeping a single row per CDR3 protein. This sample has around 1.7 million distinct CDR3 sequences, with roughly 27% found just once. Findings and caveats of the study: With age, beta diversity per million T cells declined roughly linearly, significantly by around 43. Unsorted PBMCs ruled out conclusive naive versus antigen-experienced comparison.

Material for sequencing was blood. The receptor was isolated from a woman under 40 in good health.

The CDR3 region is CASRGDFNEQVF. DNA for the CDR3: TGTGCCAGCAGAGGGGACTTCAATGAGCAGGTCTTC. The chain has TRBV6-6 and TRBJ2-1; perhaps TRBD2 as D (6 bases). The germline V gene has CDR1 MNHNY and CDR2 SVGAGI (reference sequence). The CDR3 is made up of 12 amino acids.